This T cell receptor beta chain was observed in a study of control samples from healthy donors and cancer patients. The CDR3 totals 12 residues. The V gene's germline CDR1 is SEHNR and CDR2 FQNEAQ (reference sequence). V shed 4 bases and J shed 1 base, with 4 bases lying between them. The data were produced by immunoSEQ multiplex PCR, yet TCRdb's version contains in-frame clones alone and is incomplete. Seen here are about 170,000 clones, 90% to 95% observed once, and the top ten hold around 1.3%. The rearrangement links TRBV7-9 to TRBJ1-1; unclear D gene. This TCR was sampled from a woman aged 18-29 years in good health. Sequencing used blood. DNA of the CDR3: TGTGCCAGCAGCTGGAAGAACACTGAAGCTTTCTTT. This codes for CASSWKNTEAFF.